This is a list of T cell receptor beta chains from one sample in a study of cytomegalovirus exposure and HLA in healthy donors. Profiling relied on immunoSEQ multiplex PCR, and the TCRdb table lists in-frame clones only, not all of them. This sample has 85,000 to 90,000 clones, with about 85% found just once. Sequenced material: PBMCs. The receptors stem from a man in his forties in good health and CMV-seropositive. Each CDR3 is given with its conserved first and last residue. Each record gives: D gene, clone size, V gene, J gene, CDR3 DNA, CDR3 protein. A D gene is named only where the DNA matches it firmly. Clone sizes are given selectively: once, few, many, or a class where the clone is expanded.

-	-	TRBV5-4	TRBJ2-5	TGTGCCAGCAGCTTAGAAATACTAGGCCAAGAGACCCAGTACTTC	CASSLEILGQETQYF
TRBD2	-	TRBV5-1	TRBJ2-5	TGCGCCAGCTTCCCAGGGACTAGCGGGGGGTCCAAGGAGACCCAGTACTTC	CASFPGTSGGSKETQYF
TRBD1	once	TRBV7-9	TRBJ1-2	TGTGCCAGCAGCTTAGCGAAGCCACTGGGACAGGGTAACCCTGGCTACACCTTC	CASSLAKPLGQGNPGYTF
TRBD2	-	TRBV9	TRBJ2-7	TGTGCCAGCAGCGTAGCGGCTAGCGGTCTCACGGGGGAGCAGTACTTC	CASSVAASGLTGEQYF
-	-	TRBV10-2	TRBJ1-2	TGCGCCAGCAGTGAGTTCCAAGCTAGGTATGGCTACACCTTC	CASSEFQARYGYTF
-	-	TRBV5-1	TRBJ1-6	TGCGCCAGCAATCCGGCGGGGAATTCACCCCTCCACTTT	CASNPAGNSPLHF
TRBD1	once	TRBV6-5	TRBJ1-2	TGTGCCAGCAGTTCGGACAGGGAATTCTATGGCTACACCTTC	CASSSDREFYGYTF
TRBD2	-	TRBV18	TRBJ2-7	TGTGCCAGCTCACCAGCGGGAGGGAACGAGCAGTACTTC	CASSPAGGNEQYF
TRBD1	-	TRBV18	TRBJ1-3	TGTGCCAGCTCGGTTCTTGGGTTACAGGGGGCACCTGGAAACACCATATATTTT	CASSVLGLQGAPGNTIYF
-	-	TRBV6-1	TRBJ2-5	TGTGCCAGCAGTGAATCGGTGGGGGGGCAATATCAAGAGACCCAGTACTTC	CASSESVGGQYQETQYF
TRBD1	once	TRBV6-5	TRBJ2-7	TGTGCCAGCAGTTACTCGAGGGGGCCTTACGAGCAGTACTTC	CASSYSRGPYEQYF
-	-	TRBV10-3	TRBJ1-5	TGTGCCATCAGTGAAGCTAGCAATCAGCCCCAGCATTTT	CAISEASNQPQHF
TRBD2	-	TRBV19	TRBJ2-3	TGTGCCAGTTTAGCGGGAGGGCCGACAGATACGCAGTATTTT	CASLAGGPTDTQYF
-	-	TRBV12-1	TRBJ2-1	TGTGCCAGCAGCTCCTGCGGGGGGGACTCATCCTACAATGAGCAGTTCTTC	CASSSCGGDSSYNEQFF
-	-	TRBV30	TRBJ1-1	TGTGCCTGGAGTGAGAGCCAAGGGGGAGCTTTCTTT	CAWSESQGGAFF
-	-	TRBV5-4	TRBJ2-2	TGTGCCAGCAGCGCTACCACCGGGGAGCTGTTTTTT	CASSATTGELFF
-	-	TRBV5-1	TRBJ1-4	TGCGCCAGCAGACAGTGGACAGCCAAGAATGAAAAACTGTTTTTT	CASRQWTAKNEKLFF
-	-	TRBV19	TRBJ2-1	TGTGCCAGTAGTACCGTTGTTCCAGACAATGAGCAGTTCTTC	CASSTVVPDNEQFF
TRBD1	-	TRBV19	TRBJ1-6	TGTGCCAGTAGTATAGGTCAGGGGGTCCGGAATTCACCCCTCCACTTT	CASSIGQGVRNSPLHF
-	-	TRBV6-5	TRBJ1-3	TGTGCCAGCACAACCGGACAGTCTGGAAACACCATATATTTT	CASTTGQSGNTIYF
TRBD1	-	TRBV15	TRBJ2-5	TGTGCCACCAGACCGGACAGGGGGCGTGAGACCCAGTACTTC	CATRPDRGRETQYF
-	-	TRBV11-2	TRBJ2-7	TGTGCCAGCAGCTTCGGACTATCATCCTACGAGCAGTACTTC	CASSFGLSSYEQYF
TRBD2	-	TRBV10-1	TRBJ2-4	TGCGCCAGCAGTGAGTCGACGGGACTAGGGGGGGGGAAGTCTGCCAAAAACATTCAGTACTTC	CASSESTGLGGGKSAKNIQYF
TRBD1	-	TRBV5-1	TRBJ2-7	TGCGCCAGCAGCTTGGGACAGGGGGCGGACGAGCAGTACTTC	CASSLGQGADEQYF
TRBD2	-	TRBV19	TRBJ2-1	TGTGCCAGCCTAAATAGCGGGAGGGCCAATGAGCAGTTCTTC	CASLNSGRANEQFF
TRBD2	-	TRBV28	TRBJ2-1	TGTGCCAGCAGTCACCTAGCGGGATCCTACAATGAGCAGTTCTTC	CASSHLAGSYNEQFF
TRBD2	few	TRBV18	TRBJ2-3	TGTGCCAGCTCACCCCTTGGGGTAGCGGGAGTCGTTGATACGCAGTATTTT	CASSPLGVAGVVDTQYF
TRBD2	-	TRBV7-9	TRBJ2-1	TGTGCCAGCAGCTTAGTTGGGACTAGCGGGAGTGGCTTTGAGCAGTTCTTC	CASSLVGTSGSGFEQFF
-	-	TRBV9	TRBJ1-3	TGTGCCAGCAGCGCCCTAACGGGGGGTACCATATATTTT	CASSALTGGTIYF
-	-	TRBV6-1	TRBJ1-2	TGTGCCAGCAGTGAAGCGCCAGGACAGAGCTATGGCTACACCTTC	CASSEAPGQSYGYTF
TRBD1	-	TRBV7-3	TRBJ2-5	TGTGCCAGCAGCAAGGACAGGGGAGAGACCCAGTACTTC	CASSKDRGETQYF
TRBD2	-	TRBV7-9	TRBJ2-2	TGTGCCAGCAGCTCAGGGGGGCTAGCGGGAAACACCGGGGAGCTGTTTTTT	CASSSGGLAGNTGELFF
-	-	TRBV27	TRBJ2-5	TGTGCCAGCAAACGGGACAAAGAGACCCAGTACTTC	CASKRDKETQYF
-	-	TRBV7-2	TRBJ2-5	TGTGCCAGCAGCTTTGGCGGGGCCGGGGAAGAGACCCAGTACTTC	CASSFGGAGEETQYF
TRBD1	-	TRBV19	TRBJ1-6	TGTGCCAGTAGTATTACGACAGGGGGCTCTGCTAATTCACCCCTCCACTTT	CASSITTGGSANSPLHF
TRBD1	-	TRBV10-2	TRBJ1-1	TGCGCCAGCAGTGGGGGGCCGGGGACAGGGCAGGCTGAAGCTTTCTTT	CASSGGPGTGQAEAFF
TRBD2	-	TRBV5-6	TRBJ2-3	TGTGCCAGCAGCTTGGGACTAGCGGAGAGCACAGATACGCAGTATTTT	CASSLGLAESTDTQYF
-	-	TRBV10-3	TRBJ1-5	TGTGCCCCCAGGGGACATTTGATGAATCAGCCCCAGCATTTT	CAPRGHLMNQPQHF
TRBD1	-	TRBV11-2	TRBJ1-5	TGTGCCAGCAGCCGAGGCGGGACAGGGGTTCAGCCCCAGCATTTT	CASSRGGTGVQPQHF